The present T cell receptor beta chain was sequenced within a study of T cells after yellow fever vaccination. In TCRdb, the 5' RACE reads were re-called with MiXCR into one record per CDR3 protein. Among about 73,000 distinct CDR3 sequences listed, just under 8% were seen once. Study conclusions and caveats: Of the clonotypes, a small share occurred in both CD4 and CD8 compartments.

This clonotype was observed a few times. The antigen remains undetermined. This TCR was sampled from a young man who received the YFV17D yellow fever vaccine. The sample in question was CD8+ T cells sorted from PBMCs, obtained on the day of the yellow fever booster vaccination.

As DNA, the CDR3 is TGCAGTGCTAGATCCGGCCGAGGTAGCGGAGAACCCTTTCTAAGTGTCTACGAGCAGTACTTC. It encodes CSARSGRGSGEPFLSVYEQYF. The rearrangement joins TRBV20-1 to TRBJ2-7; tentatively, D is TRBD2 (6 bases). V dropped 2 bases and J dropped 3 bases, with 35 bases sitting between them. Germline CDR1 and CDR2: DFQATT and SNEGSKA (reference sequence). The CDR3 totals 21 residues.